This entry lists 19 T cell receptor beta chains sequenced from one sample in a study of cytomegalovirus exposure and HLA in healthy donors. 60 Vbeta and 13 Jbeta primers were used in PCR. Sequenced by immunoSEQ multiplex PCR; TCRdb stores in-frame clones only, minus some. The sample contains 110,000 or so clones, approximately 69% of which appear only once. What was sequenced was PBMCs. Every receptor here comes from a man between 25 and 39 years old in good health and CMV-seronegative.

The chain carries TRBV7-9 and TRBJ2-1; possibly TRBD2 for D (6 bases). CDR3 length equals 17 residues. Germline V gene lookup returns CDR1 SEHNR and CDR2 FQNEAQ (reference sequence). Trimming took off 5 bases at V and 0 bases at J, with 17 bases between the two ends. CDR3 amino acids: CASSPLAYNRSYNEQFF. DNA for the CDR3: TGTGCCAGCAGCCCTCTAGCGTACAACCGCTCCTACAATGAGCAGTTCTTC.

The rearrangement links TRBV4-1 to TRBJ2-7, with 9 bases that match TRBD1. Germline V gene lookup returns CDR1 MGHRA and CDR2 YSYEKL. Trimming cost V 7 bases and J 0 bases; bases outside gene matches: 7. The CDR3 is 15 amino acids. DNA of the CDR3: TGCGCCAGCAAATCCCGGACAGGGGACTCCTACGAGCAGTACTTC. It specifies CASKSRTGDSYEQYF.

The J gene is TRBJ2-5, the V gene TRBV5-1; tentative D call: TRBD1 (6 bases). V was shortened by 4 bases and J by 4 bases, with 14 bases between the two germline ends. The CDR3 extends over 14 amino acids. Per the germline V gene, CDR1 is SGHRS and CDR2 is YFSETQ. CDR3 residues: CASSPRTAGETQYF. CDR3 nucleotide sequence: TGCGCCAGCAGCCCACGGACAGCCGGAGAGACCCAGTACTTC.

This clone was seen once. This chain joins TRBV5-6 and TRBJ2-5, with D perhaps matching TRBD1 (7 bases). The CDR3 loop spans 14 amino acids. Germline V gene data show CDR1 as SGHDT and CDR2 as YYEEEE. The germline V and J ends were trimmed by 2 bases and 2 bases, with 10 bases remaining between them. Written as DNA, the CDR3 is TGTGCCAGCAGCTTCGCGGGACAGCAAGAGACCCAGTACTTC. As protein: CASSFAGQQETQYF.

This clone appeared a single time. The genes are TRBV25-1 and TRBJ2-7; 8 bases match TRBD1. CDR1 is MGHDK, CDR2 SYGVNS, per germline. Trimming took 5 bases from V and 5 from J; bases not matched to a gene: 11. The CDR3 is 15 amino acids. The CDR3 nucleotides are TGTGCCAGCAGTACTGCTGGGACAGGTGCCCACGAGCAGTACTTC. It yields the protein CASSTAGTGAHEQYF.

V usage is TRBV2 and J usage is TRBJ2-5; 10 bases fit TRBD2. Germline lookup yields CDR1 SNHLY and CDR2 FYNNEI. Trimming cost V 11 bases and J 5 bases; bases outside gene matches: 11. The CDR3 has 14 amino acids. The CDR3 sequence: CAAGGTSGIETQYF. The CDR3 nucleotides are TGTGCCGCCGGTGGCACTAGCGGGATTGAGACCCAGTACTTC.

The chain employs TRBV2 and TRBJ2-4; perhaps TRBD1 as D (6 bases). This CDR3 has 15 residues. V dropped 5 bases and J dropped 0 bases, with 11 bases sitting between them. Germline V gene data show CDR1 as SNHLY and CDR2 as FYNNEI. CDR3 in amino acids: CASSKGELAKNIQYF. The CDR3 DNA reads TGTGCCAGCAGTAAGGGGGAACTAGCCAAAAACATTCAGTACTTC.

The rearrangement joins TRBV2 to TRBJ2-4, with D possibly matching TRBD2 (5 bases). CDR3 length equals 16 residues. Germline V CDR1 and CDR2: SNHLY, FYNNEI. Trimming stripped 0 bases from V and 2 bases from J, with 11 bases between. In DNA, the CDR3 is TGTGCCAGCAGTGAAGCGGCCCGGACTTCCAAAAACATTCAGTACTTC. As protein: CASSEAARTSKNIQYF.

The chain carries TRBV6-1 and TRBJ1-3; D ambiguous. Germline CDR1 MNHNS, CDR2 SASEGT. This CDR3 spans 16 amino acids. The V end was cut by 3 bases, the J end by 0 bases, with 12 bases between. CDR3 DNA sequence: TGTGCCAGCAGTGAGGCCATCGGAGACTCTGGAAACACCATATATTTT. Residues: CASSEAIGDSGNTIYF.

This clone appeared a few times. V usage is TRBV7-3 and J usage is TRBJ2-5; D perhaps matches TRBD2 (7 bases). The V end lost 4 bases, the J end lost 5 bases, and 17 bases lay between the germline ends. Germline V gene lookup returns CDR1 SGHTA and CDR2 FQGTGA. CDR3 size: 15 residues. CDR3 protein: CASSWGAGAAETQYF. The CDR3 bases are TGTGCCAGCAGCTGGGGGGCGGGAGCCGCCGAGACCCAGTACTTC.

J is TRBJ2-3 and V is TRBV4-3; a possible D gene is TRBD2 (6 bases). Trimming shortened V by 0 bases and J by 0 bases, and 13 bases separated the two germline ends. The germline CDR1 and CDR2 sequences are LGHNA and YSLEER. The CDR3 runs to 17 residues. The CDR3 loop is CASSQDPSSGSTDTQYF. DNA for the CDR3: TGCGCCAGCAGCCAAGATCCGTCCAGCGGGAGCACAGATACGCAGTATTTT.

This clone was counted between two and nine times. The rearrangement uses TRBV18 and TRBJ2-3; no reliable D call. Germline CDR1 KGHSH, CDR2 LQKENI. This CDR3 spans 14 amino acids. V shed 2 bases and J shed 3 bases, with 9 bases lying between them. The CDR3 coding sequence is TGTGCCAGCTCACCAACCGTAGATACAGATACGCAGTATTTT. Its protein product is CASSPTVDTDTQYF.

The chain is built from TRBV19 and TRBJ1-4, with 7 bases identical to TRBD1. Germline CDR1 is LNHDA and CDR2 is SQIVND (reference sequence). The CDR3 contains 15 residues. V lost 4 bases to trimming and J lost 5 bases; unmatched junction nucleotides: 7. The CDR3, as DNA: TGTGCCAGTAGTACCCGACAGGGCGGGAATGAAAAACTGTTTTTT. Translation gives CASSTRQGGNEKLFF. Using reference TRBV19 and TRBJ1-4 for the parts outside the CDR3, the full variable domain is DGGITQSPKYLFRKEGQNVTLSCEQNLNHDAMYWYRQDPGQGLRLIYYSQIVNDFQKGDIAEGYSVSREKKESFPLTVTSAQKNPTAFYLCASSTRQGGNEKLFFGSGTQLSVL.

The CDR3 here is CSVTSGTSLYEQYF. The CDR3 DNA is TGCAGCGTTACCTCCGGGACTTCTCTCTACGAGCAGTACTTC. The chain joins TRBV29-1 to TRBJ2-5, with D perhaps matching TRBD2 (6 bases). The better agreement between TRBJ2-7 and the DNA end casts doubt on the J call. The germline gives CDR1 SQVTM, CDR2 ANQGSEA. The CDR3 extends over 14 amino acids.

This clone was counted once. The chain carries TRBV7-2 and TRBJ2-7, with 11 bases fitting TRBD1. Germline V gives CDR1 SGHTA, CDR2 FQGNSA. This CDR3 has 15 residues. The junction had 7 bases not matched to a gene; V was cut back by 8 bases and J by 1 base. CDR3 region: CASRHRDRGSYEQYF. CDR3 nucleotide sequence: TGTGCCAGCCGACACCGGGACAGGGGGTCCTACGAGCAGTACTTC.

V is TRBV5-1 and J is TRBJ2-1; D might be TRBD2 (5 bases). V was trimmed by 0 bases and J by 6 bases, leaving 10 bases between them. This CDR3 spans 14 amino acids. Germline CDR1 SGHRS, CDR2 YFSETQ. The CDR3, as DNA: TGCGCCAGCAGCTTGGTATCAGGAGGCAATGAGCAGTTCTTC. It codes for CASSLVSGGNEQFF. The full variable domain, in which reference TRBV5-1 and TRBJ2-1 provide the parts outside the CDR3, is KAGVTQTPRYLIKTRGQQVTLSCSPISGHRSVSWYQQTPGQGLQFLFEYFSETQRNKGNFPGRFSGRQFSNSRSEMNVSTLELGDSALYLCASSLVSGGNEQFFGPGTRLTVL.

V and J are TRBV5-1 and TRBJ2-5; 10 bases fit TRBD2. Trimming at V came to 0 bases and at J to 11 bases, leaving 13 bases not matched to a gene. This CDR3 contains 16 residues. CDR1 is SGHRS and CDR2 is YFSETQ in the germline V gene. CDR3: CASSLGSASGRWEQYF. The CDR3 region has the DNA TGCGCCAGCAGCTTGGGATCGGCTAGCGGGAGATGGGAGCAGTACTTC.

The chain recombines TRBV19 with TRBJ2-2, with TRBD2 matching over 8 bases. V shed 10 bases and J 7 bases; nucleotides not matched to a gene: 8. The germline CDR1 and CDR2 sequences are LNHDA and SQIVND (reference sequence). The CDR3 totals 13 residues. CDR3 sequence reads: CATTGRGGGELFF. The CDR3 bases are TGTGCCACAACGGGCCGGGGGGGCGGGGAGCTGTTTTTT.

Concerning this clone itself: The germline gene is not matched at one end of the junction; a read error may be the cause. The V gene is TRBV19, the J gene TRBJ2-4, with TRBD1 matching 7 bases. The germline V gene has CDR1 LNHDA and CDR2 SQIVND (reference sequence). CDR3 length: 14 amino acids. The CDR3 DNA is TGTGCCAGTAGGACCGGGACAGCCAGAAACATTCAGTACTTC. This sequence encodes CASRTGTARNIQYF.